This T cell receptor beta chain came from a study of T cells in Graves' hyperthyroidism and ophthalmopathy. This clonotype was recorded a few times. Exclusion followed for patients with uncontrolled infection, other autoimmune disease, pregnancy or lactation. Authors of the study amplified TCR beta CDR3 regions from RNA transcripts. The TCR CDR3 first-round RT-PCR relied on the HTBI primer set. In TCRdb, the multiplex PCR reads were re-called with MiXCR into one record per CDR3 protein. The table lists roughly 840,000 distinct CDR3 sequences, 38% of them singletons. Sequences were obtained from blood. The clonotype was recovered from a man aged 18 to 30 with Graves' hyperthyroidism.

CDR3: CSVGDTFTGTGGQEQYF. CDR3 in DNA: TGCAGCGTTGGTGATACCTTTACCGGGACAGGGGGCCAGGAGCAGTACTTC. J is TRBJ2-7 and V is TRBV29-1, with 12 bases matching TRBD1. After removal of 4 bases from V and 7 bases from J, the junction contained 17 bases not matched to a gene. Germline-derived CDR1 and CDR2 are SQVTM and ANQGSEA. This CDR3 region has 17 residues.